The 14 T cell receptor beta chains below were found in one sample sequenced in a study of OX40 agonist ivuxolimab in advanced cancers. Sequencing was performed with immunoSEQ multiplex PCR; in TCRdb, only in-frame clones are kept and a portion is missing. The repertoire has tens of thousands of clones, approximately 86% of them found once; the top ten carry around 2.8%. Sequenced here: CD4+ or CD8+ T cells sorted from blood, sampled in a trial of the OX40 agonist ivuxolimab. The origin of the receptors is an adult with an advanced solid tumor such as melanoma, head and neck, liver or kidney cancer.

The chain is built from TRBV19 and TRBJ1-1, with 10 bases identical to TRBD1. V dropped 5 bases and J dropped 5; count of bases not matched to a gene: 2. From germline, CDR1 is LNHDA and CDR2 SQIVND (reference sequence). CDR3 length: 13 residues. This CDR3 is CASSWTGGTEAFF. DNA of the CDR3: TGTGCCAGTAGTTGGACAGGGGGAACTGAAGCTTTCTTT.

This rearrangement joins TRBV18 to TRBJ2-1; 13 positions match TRBD2. J gave up 8 bases and V 6 bases, and 7 bases lay outside the gene matches. Germline CDR1 is KGHSH and CDR2 is LQKENI. This CDR3 comprises 15 residues. Here the CDR3 reads CASSPTSGGGYEQFF. CDR3 in DNA: TGTGCCAGCTCCCCCACTAGCGGGGGGGGGTATGAGCAGTTCTTC.

The J gene is TRBJ1-2, the V gene TRBV11-2; D perhaps matches TRBD1 (5 bases). Trimming shortened V by 0 bases and J by 0 bases, and 14 bases separated the two germline ends. The germline V gene encodes CDR1 SGHAT and CDR2 FQNNGV. This CDR3 has 17 residues. The DNA of the CDR3 is TGTGCCAGCAGCTTAGATCAAGTGACGGGGGCTAACTATGGCTACACCTTC. This sequence encodes CASSLDQVTGANYGYTF.

The gene calls are TRBV10-2 and TRBJ1-4; maybe TRBD1 (6 bases). The length of the CDR3 is 13 residues. The V gene's germline CDR1 is WSHSY and CDR2 SAAADI. V gave up 6 bases and J gave up 5 bases, with 10 bases separating them. The CDR3 region has the DNA TGCGCCAGCAGAGGACAGACAAATGAAAAACTGTTTTTT. Translation gives CASRGQTNEKLFF.

As regards this clone: Other DNA sequences in this sample translate to the same CDR3. The J gene is TRBJ1-1, the V gene TRBV30; D is perhaps TRBD1 (5 bases). V shed 0 bases and J shed 1 base, with 6 bases lying between them. The CDR3 totals 13 residues. CDR1 is GTSNPN and CDR2 is SVGIG in the germline V gene (reference sequence). In DNA form, the CDR3 reads TGTGCCTGGAGTGTACAGGAGAACACTGAAGCTTTCTTT. It translates to CAWSVQENTEAFF.

The rearrangement uses TRBV7-6 and TRBJ2-1; a weak D match, TRBD1 (7 bases). The germline gives CDR1 SGHVS, CDR2 FNYEAQ. The V gene lost 1 base and the J gene lost 9 bases, with 16 bases spanning the gap. CDR3 length: 15 amino acids. In nucleotides, the CDR3 is TGTGCCAGCAGCTTAGTGGGACAGTCGCGGGGTGAGCAGTTCTTC. It translates to CASSLVGQSRGEQFF.

V gene TRBV19 combines with J gene TRBJ2-5; 8 nucleotides agree with TRBD1. The CDR3 consists of 15 residues. J gave up 2 bases and V 3 bases, and 5 bases lay outside the gene matches. The V gene's germline CDR1 is LNHDA and CDR2 SQIVND (reference sequence). The CDR3 sequence is CASSIFGQGQETQYF. CDR3 coding DNA: TGTGCCAGTAGTATCTTCGGACAGGGACAAGAGACCCAGTACTTC.

The chain uses TRBV5-4 and TRBJ1-2, with D possibly matching TRBD1 (5 bases). From germline, CDR1 is SGHNT and CDR2 YYREEE (reference sequence). V lost 4 bases and J lost 7, with 23 bases in between. The CDR3 contains 16 residues. The CDR3 DNA sequence: TGTGCCAGCAGCCCCACCAGTTCTACAGGTGCGGGTGGCTACACCTTC. It encodes CASSPTSSTGAGGYTF.

This chain connects TRBV19 to TRBJ2-5; either TRBD1 or TRBD2 may fit D (5 bases each). This CDR3 has 14 residues. Germline CDR1 and CDR2: LNHDA and SQIVND (reference sequence). The germline V and J ends were trimmed by 0 bases and 9 bases, with 14 bases remaining between them. The DNA of the CDR3 is TGTGCCAGTAGTATAGATCGGGGCACCGCGGCCCAGTACTTC. It codes for CASSIDRGTAAQYF.

The chain is built from TRBV14 and TRBJ2-3; no firm D call. From germline, CDR1 is SGHDN and CDR2 FVKESK. The CDR3 is 14 residues long. V lost 1 base, J lost 6 bases, and 11 bases lay in between. CDR3 region: CASSQGARSDTQYF. For the CDR3, the DNA is TGTGCCAGCAGCCAAGGGGCTAGATCCGATACGCAGTATTTT.

This clone was detected only once. The chain employs TRBV7-9 and TRBJ1-2; D unclear. The CDR3 sequence is 14 residues long. Trimming removed 5 bases from V and 6 bases from J, with 16 bases in between. The germline gives CDR1 SEHNR, CDR2 FQNEAQ (reference sequence). This CDR3 is CASSPNTREDGYTF. For the CDR3, the DNA is TGTGCCAGCAGCCCGAACACCCGGGAGGATGGCTACACCTTC. Looking up the rest from reference TRBV7-9 and TRBJ1-2 gives the full variable domain: DTGVSQNPRHKITKRGQNVTFRCDPISEHNRLYWYRQTLGQGPEFLTYFQNEAQLEKSRLLSDRFSAERPKGSFSTLEIQRTEQGDSAMYLCASSPNTREDGYTFGSGTRLTVV.

This chain connects TRBV15 to TRBJ2-1; 11 bases are a match to TRBD1. V lost 4 bases, J lost 0 bases, and 8 bases stayed unmatched. The CDR3 totals 18 residues. CDR1 and CDR2 (germline): LNHNV, YYDKDF (reference sequence). This CDR3 is CATSIGTGGFSSYNEQFF. CDR3 nucleotides: TGTGCCACCAGCATCGGGACAGGGGGTTTTAGCTCCTACAATGAGCAGTTCTTC.

This chain joins TRBV27 and TRBJ2-2; maybe TRBD1 (6 bases). CDR1 MNHEY and CDR2 SMNVEV come from the germline V gene (reference sequence). The germline V and J ends were trimmed by 5 bases and 3 bases, with 13 bases remaining between them. This CDR3 comprises 15 residues. The CDR3 DNA reads TGTGCCAGCAGTCTTTGGGGGCGGTACACCGGGGAGCTGTTTTTT. It yields the protein CASSLWGRYTGELFF.

The rearrangement links TRBV18 to TRBJ2-5, with D hard to call. CDR1 KGHSH and CDR2 LQKENI come from the germline V gene. The CDR3 runs 13 residues. V lost 2 bases, J lost 2 bases, and 6 bases lay in between. The CDR3, as DNA: TGTGCCAGCTCACCAGGGGTTCAAGAGACCCAGTACTTC. Its protein product is CASSPGVQETQYF.